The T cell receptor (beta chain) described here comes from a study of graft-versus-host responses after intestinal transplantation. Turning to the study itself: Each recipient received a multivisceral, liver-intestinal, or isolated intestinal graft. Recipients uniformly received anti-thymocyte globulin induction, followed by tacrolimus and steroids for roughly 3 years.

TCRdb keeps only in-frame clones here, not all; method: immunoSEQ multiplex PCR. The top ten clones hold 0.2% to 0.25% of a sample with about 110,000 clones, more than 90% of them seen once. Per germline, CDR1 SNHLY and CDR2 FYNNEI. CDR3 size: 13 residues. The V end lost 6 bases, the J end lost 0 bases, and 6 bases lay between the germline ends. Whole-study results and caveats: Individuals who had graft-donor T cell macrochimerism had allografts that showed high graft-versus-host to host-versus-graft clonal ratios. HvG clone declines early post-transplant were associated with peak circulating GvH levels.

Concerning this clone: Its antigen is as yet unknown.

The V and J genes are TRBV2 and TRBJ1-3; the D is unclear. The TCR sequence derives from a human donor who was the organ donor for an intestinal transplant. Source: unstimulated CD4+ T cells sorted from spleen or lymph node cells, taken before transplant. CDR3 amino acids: CASSGISGNTIYF. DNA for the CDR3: TGTGCCAGCAGCGGCATCTCTGGAAACACCATATATTTT.